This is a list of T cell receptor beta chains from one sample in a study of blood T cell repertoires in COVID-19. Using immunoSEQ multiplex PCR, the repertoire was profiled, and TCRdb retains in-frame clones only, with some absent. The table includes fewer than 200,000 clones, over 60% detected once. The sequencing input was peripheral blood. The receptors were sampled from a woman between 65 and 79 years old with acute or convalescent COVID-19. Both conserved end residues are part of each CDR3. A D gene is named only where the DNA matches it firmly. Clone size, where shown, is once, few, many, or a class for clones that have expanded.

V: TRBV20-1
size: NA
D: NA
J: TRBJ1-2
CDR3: CSAPGLYGYTF
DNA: TGCAGTGCTCCCGGACTCTATGGCTACACCTTC

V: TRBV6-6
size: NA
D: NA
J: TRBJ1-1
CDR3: CASTTGLNTEAFF
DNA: TGTGCCAGCACCACGGGGTTGAACACTGAAGCTTTCTTT

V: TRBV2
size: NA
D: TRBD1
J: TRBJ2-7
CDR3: CASRPDRGLYEQYF
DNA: TGTGCCAGCAGACCAGACAGGGGGCTTTACGAGCAGTACTTC

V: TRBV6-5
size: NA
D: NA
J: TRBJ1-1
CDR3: CASGRMNTEAFF
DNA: TGTGCCAGCGGGAGGATGAACACTGAAGCTTTCTTT

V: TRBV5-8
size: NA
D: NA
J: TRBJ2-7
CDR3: CASSFKSYEQYF
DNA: TGTGCCAGCAGCTTTAAGAGCTACGAGCAGTACTTC

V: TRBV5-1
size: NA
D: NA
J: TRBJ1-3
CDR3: CASSLWSGAGNTIYF
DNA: TGCGCCAGCAGCTTGTGGAGCGGGGCTGGAAACACCATATATTTT

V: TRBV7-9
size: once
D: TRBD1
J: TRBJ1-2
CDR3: CASSEDRGGYTF
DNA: TGTGCCAGCAGCGAAGACAGGGGAGGCTACACCTTC

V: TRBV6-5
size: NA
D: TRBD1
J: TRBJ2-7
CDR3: CASSSLDRYEQYF
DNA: TGTGCCAGCAGTTCTTTGGACAGGTACGAGCAGTACTTC

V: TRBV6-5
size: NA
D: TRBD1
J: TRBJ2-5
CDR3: CASSYRRTGVETQYF
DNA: TGTGCCAGCAGTTACCGGAGGACAGGGGTTGAGACCCAGTACTTC

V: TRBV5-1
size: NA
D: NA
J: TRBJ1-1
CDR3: CASSLGTANTEAFF
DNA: TGCGCCAGCAGCTTGGGCACAGCGAACACTGAAGCTTTCTTT

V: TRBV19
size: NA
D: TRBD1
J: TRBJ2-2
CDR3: CASSTTGGAGELFF
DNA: TGTGCCAGTAGTACGACAGGGGGCGCCGGGGAGCTGTTTTTT

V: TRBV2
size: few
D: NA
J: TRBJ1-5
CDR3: CASSRQASNQPQHF
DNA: TGTGCCAGCAGCCGACAGGCCTCAAATCAGCCCCAGCATTTT

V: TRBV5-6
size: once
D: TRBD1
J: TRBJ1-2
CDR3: CASSFTGEVSYGYTF
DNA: TGTGCCAGCAGCTTCACAGGGGAGGTTAGCTATGGCTACACCTTC

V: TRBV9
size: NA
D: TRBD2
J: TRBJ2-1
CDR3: CASSVRLAEYNEQFF
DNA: TGTGCCAGCAGCGTCAGGCTAGCGGAATACAATGAGCAGTTCTTC

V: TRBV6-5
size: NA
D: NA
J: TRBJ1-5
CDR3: CASSSSYYQPQHF
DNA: TGTGCCAGCAGCTCAAGTTACTATCAGCCCCAGCATTTT

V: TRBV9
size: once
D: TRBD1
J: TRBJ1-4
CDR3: CASSAQPGQGHPSGEKLFF
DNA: TGTGCCAGCAGCGCACAACCGGGACAGGGACATCCTTCAGGGGAAAAACTGTTTTTT

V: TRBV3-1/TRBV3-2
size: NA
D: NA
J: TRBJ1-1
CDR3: CASSQEGGNTEAFF
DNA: TGTGCCAGCAGCCAAGAAGGGGGGAACACTGAAGCTTTCTTT

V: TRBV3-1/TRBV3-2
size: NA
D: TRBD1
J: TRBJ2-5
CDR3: CASSQGQGALWETQYF
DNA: TGTGCCAGCAGCCAAGGGCAGGGGGCTCTGTGGGAGACCCAGTACTTC

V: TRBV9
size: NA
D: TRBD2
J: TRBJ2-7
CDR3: CASSPPGTSGSQSQYF
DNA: TGTGCCAGCAGCCCTCCAGGGACTAGCGGGAGTCAGTCGCAGTACTTC

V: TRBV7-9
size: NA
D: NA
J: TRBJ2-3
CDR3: CASSFTLDQQGTFTDTQYF
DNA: TGTGCCAGCAGCTTTACATTGGACCAACAGGGCACGTTCACAGATACGCAGTATTTT

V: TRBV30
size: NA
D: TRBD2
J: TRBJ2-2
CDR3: CAWSPLSGISTGELFF
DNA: TGTGCCTGGAGTCCACTAAGCGGGATTAGCACCGGGGAGCTGTTTTTT

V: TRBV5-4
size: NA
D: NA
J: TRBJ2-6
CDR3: CASSLDYSGAPGANVLTF
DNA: TGTGCCAGCAGCTTGGATTATTCAGGGGCTCCTGGGGCCAACGTCCTGACTTTC

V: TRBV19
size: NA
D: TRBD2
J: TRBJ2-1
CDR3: CASSIAGTRPISSYNEQFF
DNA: TGTGCCAGTAGTATAGCGGGGACTAGGCCCATAAGCTCCTACAATGAGCAGTTCTTC

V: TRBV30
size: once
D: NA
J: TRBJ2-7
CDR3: CAWTRTSSYEQYF
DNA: TGTGCCTGGACGCGCACGAGCTCCTACGAGCAGTACTTC

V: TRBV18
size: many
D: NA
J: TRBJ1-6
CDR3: CASSPRGSSPLHF
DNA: TGTGCCAGCTCACCAAGGGGAAGTTCACCCCTCCACTTT

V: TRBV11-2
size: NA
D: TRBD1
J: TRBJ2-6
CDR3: CASSPGQGSGANVLTF
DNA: TGTGCCAGCAGCCCCGGACAGGGGTCTGGGGCCAACGTCCTGACTTTC

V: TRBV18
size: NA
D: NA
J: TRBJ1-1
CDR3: CASSPSRGTEAFF
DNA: TGTGCCAGCTCACCGAGCAGGGGCACTGAAGCTTTCTTT

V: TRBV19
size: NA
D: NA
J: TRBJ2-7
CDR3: CASSLNLAAYEQYF
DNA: TGTGCCAGTAGTCTCAATCTGGCAGCCTACGAGCAGTACTTC

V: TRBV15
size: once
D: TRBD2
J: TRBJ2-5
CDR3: CATSRVSTFGGRSETQYF
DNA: TGTGCCACCAGCAGAGTCTCGACGTTTGGCGGGAGGTCAGAGACCCAGTACTTC

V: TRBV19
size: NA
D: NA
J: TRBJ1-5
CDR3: CASTISRGDQPQHF
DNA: TGTGCCAGTACCATCAGCCGCGGGGATCAGCCCCAGCATTTT

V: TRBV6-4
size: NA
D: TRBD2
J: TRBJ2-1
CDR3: CASSSGTSGRNEQFF
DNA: TGTGCCAGCAGTTCCGGGACTAGCGGGAGGAATGAGCAGTTCTTC

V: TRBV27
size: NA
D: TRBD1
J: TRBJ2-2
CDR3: CASSLVRTGTAGELFF
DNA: TGTGCCAGCAGTTTAGTAAGGACAGGGACGGCCGGGGAGCTGTTTTTT

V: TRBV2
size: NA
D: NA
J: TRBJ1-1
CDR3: CASFGTEAFF
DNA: TGTGCCAGCTTCGGCACTGAAGCTTTCTTT

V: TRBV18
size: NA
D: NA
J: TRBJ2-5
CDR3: CASSPSSPGDQETQYF
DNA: TGTGCCAGCTCACCATCGTCCCCCGGGGATCAAGAGACCCAGTACTTC

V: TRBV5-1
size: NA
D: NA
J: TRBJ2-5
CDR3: CASRRALEETQYF
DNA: TGCGCCAGCAGGCGGGCCCTAGAAGAGACCCAGTACTTC

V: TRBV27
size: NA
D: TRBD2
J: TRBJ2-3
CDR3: CASSSPYYAGGTDTQYF
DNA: TGTGCCAGCAGTTCCCCCTATTACGCGGGAGGCACAGATACGCAGTATTTT

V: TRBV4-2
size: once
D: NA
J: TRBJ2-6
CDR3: CASSHARQGGAGANVLTF
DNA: TGTGCCAGCAGCCATGCTAGACAGGGAGGAGCCGGGGCCAACGTCCTGACTTTC

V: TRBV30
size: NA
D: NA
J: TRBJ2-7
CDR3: CAWSVQGYEQYF
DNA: TGTGCCTGGAGTGTACAGGGCTACGAGCAGTACTTC

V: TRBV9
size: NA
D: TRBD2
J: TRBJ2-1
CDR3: CASSVNGGRASGEQFF
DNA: TGTGCCAGCAGCGTAAACGGCGGGAGGGCTTCCGGTGAGCAGTTCTTC

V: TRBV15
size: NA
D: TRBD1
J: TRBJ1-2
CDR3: CATSRDRVYGYTF
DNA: TGTGCCACCAGCAGGGACAGGGTCTATGGCTACACCTTC

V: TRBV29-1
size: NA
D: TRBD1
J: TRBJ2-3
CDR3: CSVAGTDFSTDTQYF
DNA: TGCAGCGTTGCAGGGACAGACTTTAGCACAGATACGCAGTATTTT

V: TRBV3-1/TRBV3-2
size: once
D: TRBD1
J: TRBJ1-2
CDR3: CACRATGANYGYTF
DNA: TGTGCCTGCCGAGCGACAGGGGCTAACTATGGCTACACCTTC

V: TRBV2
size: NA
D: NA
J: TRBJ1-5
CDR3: CASSPDRRNQPQHF
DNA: TGTGCCAGCAGTCCGGACAGACGTAATCAGCCCCAGCATTTT

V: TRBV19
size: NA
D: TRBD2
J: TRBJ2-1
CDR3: CASSRLAGESSYNEQFF
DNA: TGTGCCAGTAGTCGACTAGCGGGAGAAAGCTCCTACAATGAGCAGTTCTTC

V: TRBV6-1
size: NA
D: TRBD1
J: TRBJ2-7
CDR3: CASSDLRDRGYEQYF
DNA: TGTGCCAGCAGTGACCTCCGGGACAGGGGCTACGAGCAGTACTTC

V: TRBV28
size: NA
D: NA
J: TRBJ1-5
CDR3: CASSLGARNQPQHF
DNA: TGTGCCAGCAGTTTGGGGGCAAGGAATCAGCCCCAGCATTTT

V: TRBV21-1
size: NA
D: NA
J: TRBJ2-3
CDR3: CASSKLTSGSTDTQYF
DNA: TGTGCCAGCAGCAAACTTACTAGCGGGAGCACAGATACGCAGTATTTT

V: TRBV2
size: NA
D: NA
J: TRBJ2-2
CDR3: CASSAQDTGELFF
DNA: TGTGCCAGCAGTGCCCAGGACACCGGGGAGCTGTTTTTT

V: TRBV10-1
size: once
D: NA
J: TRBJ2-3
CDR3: CASSESSNTQYF
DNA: TGCGCCAGCAGTGAGTCTTCAAATACGCAGTATTTT

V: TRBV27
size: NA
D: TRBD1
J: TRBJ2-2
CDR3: CASRRTGTAENTGELFF
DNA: TGTGCCAGCCGAAGAACCGGGACAGCTGAGAACACCGGGGAGCTGTTTTTT

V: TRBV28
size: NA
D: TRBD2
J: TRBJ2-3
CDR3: CASSQAGLAGSTDTQYF
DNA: TGTGCCAGCAGCCAGGCGGGACTAGCGGGGAGCACAGATACGCAGTATTTT

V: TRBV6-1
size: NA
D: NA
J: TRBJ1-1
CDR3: CASSESVAVNTEAFF
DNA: TGTGCCAGCAGTGAATCGGTGGCGGTGAACACTGAAGCTTTCTTT

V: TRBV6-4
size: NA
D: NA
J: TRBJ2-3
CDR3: CASSEGPSTDTQYF
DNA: TGTGCCAGCAGTGAGGGGCCTTCCACAGATACGCAGTATTTT

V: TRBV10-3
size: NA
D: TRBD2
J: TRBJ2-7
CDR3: CAIGTSGYEQYF
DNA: TGTGCCATCGGGACTAGCGGTTACGAGCAGTACTTC

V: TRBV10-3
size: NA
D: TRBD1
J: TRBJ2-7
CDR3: CAISESRTGHEQYF
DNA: TGTGCCATCAGTGAGTCAAGGACAGGGCACGAGCAGTACTTC

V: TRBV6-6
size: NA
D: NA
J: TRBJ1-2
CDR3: CASSPGNANYGYTF
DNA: TGTGCCAGCAGTCCGGGTAATGCTAACTATGGCTACACCTTC

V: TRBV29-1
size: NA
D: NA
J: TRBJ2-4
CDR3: CSVVENIQYF
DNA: TGCAGCGTTGTAGAAAACATTCAGTACTTC

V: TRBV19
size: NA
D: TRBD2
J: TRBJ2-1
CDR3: CASTSTGLAGVGEQFF
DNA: TGTGCCAGTACCTCGACCGGACTAGCGGGAGTAGGTGAGCAGTTCTTC